The 31 T cell receptor beta chains given below trace back to one sample, sequenced in a study of shared T cell receptors in the human thymus. The assay was immunoSEQ multiplex PCR, and TCRdb's table has in-frame clones only and misses some. Of 650,000 to 950,000 clones in the sample, approximately 83% are singletons; the top ten hold more than 0.01%. These same data were also listed under a study on human thymus T cells.

Sequenced: thymocytes. The receptors here all came from a girl under three years old with a congenital heart defect.

The rearrangement joins TRBV5-1 to TRBJ1-6; 9 bases are shared with TRBD1. With 0 bases clipped from V and 8 bases from J, the junction kept 3 bases outside the gene matches. The germline V gene has CDR1 SGHRS and CDR2 YFSETQ. CDR3 length equals 15 residues. Here the CDR3 reads CASSLAGQGYSPLHF. CDR3 sequence (DNA): TGCGCCAGCAGCTTGGCAGGACAGGGGTATTCACCCCTCCACTTT.

The V gene is TRBV6-5, the J gene TRBJ1-2; 9 bases are shared with TRBD1. The V segment lost 6 bases and the J segment 6 bases; nucleotides outside the gene matches: 8. There are 14 residues in the CDR3. CDR1 MNHEY and CDR2 SVGAGI come from the germline V gene. As DNA, the CDR3 is TGTGCCAGCAGAGGGACAGGGTGGGGAGATGGCTACACCTTC. Amino acid sequence: CASRGTGWGDGYTF.

The chain has TRBV20-1 and TRBJ2-7, with a tentative D call TRBD1 (6 bases). CDR3 size: 11 residues. Trimming shortened V by 4 bases and J by 5 bases, and 9 bases separated the two germline ends. Germline assignment: CDR1 DFQATT and CDR2 SNEGSKA (reference sequence). CDR3: CSANRQDEQYF. CDR3 DNA sequence: TGCAGTGCTAATAGACAGGACGAGCAGTACTTC.

The rearrangement joins TRBV6-1 to TRBJ2-5, with a possible D match to TRBD1 (5 bases). Germline lookup yields CDR1 MNHNS and CDR2 SASEGT. This CDR3 region has 12 residues. Trimming took off 7 bases at V and 4 bases at J, with 10 bases between the two ends. The CDR3 coding sequence is TGTGCCAGCAAATGGGGCGGAGAGACCCAGTACTTC. Translation: CASKWGGETQYF.

The chain has TRBV29-1 and TRBJ1-1, with 7 bases identical to TRBD1. V lost 0 bases and J lost 8; bases outside the gene matches: 6. Germline V gives CDR1 SQVTM, CDR2 ANQGSEA. The CDR3 sequence is 13 residues long. The chain's CDR3 is CSVEDRGTVEAFF. The CDR3 DNA reads TGCAGCGTTGAAGATAGGGGGACAGTCGAAGCTTTCTTT. The variable domain in full, with the rest retrieved from reference TRBV29-1 and TRBJ1-1, is SAVISQKPSRDICQRGTSLTIQCQVDSQVTMMFWYRQQPGQSLTLIATANQGSEATYESGFVIDKFPISRPNLTFSTLTVSNMSPEDSSIYLCSVEDRGTVEAFFGQGTRLTVV.

The rearrangement uses TRBV5-4 and TRBJ2-2; perhaps TRBD2 as D (6 bases). The V and J ends lost 1 base and 3 bases respectively, with 25 bases between them. CDR1 is SGHNT, CDR2 YYREEE, per germline (reference sequence). CDR3 length: 20 amino acids. The CDR3, as DNA: TGTGCCAGCAGCTTGTTCACGGCGGGGAGACCTCAGGAGGACACCGGGGAGCTGTTTTTT. Translating it yields CASSLFTAGRPQEDTGELFF.

The chain uses TRBV4-3 and TRBJ1-2, with 7 bases fitting TRBD1. The germline CDR1 and CDR2 sequences are LGHNA and YSLEER. Trimming cost V 0 bases and J 8 bases; bases outside gene matches: 6. The CDR3 extends over 14 amino acids. This CDR3 is CASSQEEGARGYTF. In nucleotides, the CDR3 is TGCGCCAGCAGCCAAGAGGAGGGGGCCCGGGGCTACACCTTC.

This chain links TRBV4-1 with TRBJ1-1; a weak D match, TRBD1 (6 bases). The CDR3 sequence is 13 residues long. V shed 4 bases and J shed 2 bases, with 8 bases lying between them. CDR1 and CDR2 (germline): MGHRA, YSYEKL. This CDR3 reads CASSLQGNTEAFF. CDR3 bases: TGCGCCAGCAGCCTACAGGGAAACACTGAAGCTTTCTTT.

The chain has TRBV11-2 and TRBJ2-5, with 9 nucleotides matching TRBD1. Germline V gene lookup returns CDR1 SGHAT and CDR2 FQNNGV. The junction had 4 bases not matched to a gene; V was cut back by 1 base and J by 4 bases. The length of the CDR3 is 15 residues. In DNA form, the CDR3 reads TGTGCCAGCAGCTTAGGATGGGACAGGGTAGAGACCCAGTACTTC. Translating it yields CASSLGWDRVETQYF. Looking up the rest from reference TRBV11-2 and TRBJ2-5 gives the full variable domain: EAGVAQSPRYKIIEKRQSVAFWCNPISGHATLYWYQQILGQGPKLLIQFQNNGVVDDSQLPKDRFSAERLKGVDSTLKIQPAKLEDSAVYLCASSLGWDRVETQYFGPGTRLLVL.

The rearrangement links TRBV11-2 to TRBJ2-1; the D gene is possibly TRBD2 (6 bases). The CDR3 consists of 13 residues. Trimming stripped 5 bases from V and 7 bases from J, with 12 bases between. Looked up from germline, CDR1 is SGHAT and CDR2 is FQNNGV. CDR3 loop: CASSRGINNEQFF. The CDR3 DNA sequence: TGTGCCAGCAGCCGCGGGATCAATAATGAGCAGTTCTTC.

The V and J genes are TRBV7-6 and TRBJ2-5; no clear D. With the DNA end fitting TRBJ2-7 better, the J assignment may be wrong. The CDR3 length is 15 residues. Per germline, CDR1 SGHVS and CDR2 FNYEAQ. The CDR3 is CASSPPSHSSYEQYF. CDR3 DNA sequence: TGTGCCAGCAGCCCGCCCAGCCACAGCTCCTACGAGCAGTACTTC.

The V call is TRBV27, the J call TRBJ1-1; no clear D. Trimming took 4 bases from V and 2 from J, leaving 11 bases between them. CDR1 and CDR2 (germline): MNHEY, SMNVEV (reference sequence). The CDR3 covers 14 residues. The CDR3 DNA reads as TGTGCCAGCAGTTATCGCGATTATAACACTGAAGCTTTCTTT. Amino acid sequence: CASSYRDYNTEAFF.

J is TRBJ1-1 and V is TRBV5-1, with 7 bases fitting TRBD1. With 3 bases clipped from V and 1 base from J, the junction kept 3 bases outside the gene matches. Germline V gene lookup returns CDR1 SGHRS and CDR2 YFSETQ. This CDR3 has 14 amino acids. CDR3 sequence reads: CASSWRTGNTEAFF. The CDR3 DNA reads as TGCGCCAGCAGCTGGCGGACAGGGAACACTGAAGCTTTCTTT.

The CDR3 sequence is CASRGSGTGELFF. CDR3 in DNA: TGTGCCAGTAGGGGGTCGGGGACCGGGGAGCTGTTTTTT. The V gene is TRBV19, the J gene TRBJ2-2; perhaps TRBD2 as D (5 bases). Trimming shortened V by 6 bases and J by 5 bases, and 10 bases separated the two germline ends. Germline values: CDR1 LNHDA, CDR2 SQIVND (reference sequence). The CDR3 loop spans 13 amino acids.

The V gene is TRBV2, the J gene TRBJ1-5, with D maybe TRBD1 (5 bases). Per the germline V gene, CDR1 is SNHLY and CDR2 is FYNNEI. V gave up 6 bases and J gave up 7 bases, with 19 bases separating them. This CDR3 spans 15 amino acids. The CDR3 DNA is TGTGCCAGCAGGGGGGAGGGGTGGGGTTGGCAGCCCCAGCATTTT. Encoded protein: CASRGEGWGWQPQHF. Filled out from reference TRBV2 and TRBJ1-5, the complete variable domain reads EPEVTQTPSHQVTQMGQEVILRCVPISNHLYFYWYRQILGQKVEFLVSFYNNEISEKSEIFDDQFSVERPDGSNFTLKIRSTKLEDSAMYFCASRGEGWGWQPQHFGDGTRLSIL.

The rearrangement links TRBV7-9 to TRBJ1-5, with unresolved D. In germline, CDR1 is SEHNR, CDR2 FQNEAQ (reference sequence). There are 14 residues in the CDR3. V was clipped by 6 bases and J by 6 bases, with 15 bases between them. This chain's CDR3 is CASSPMWAPQPQHF. The DNA for the CDR3 is TGTGCCAGCAGTCCGATGTGGGCTCCTCAGCCCCAGCATTTT.

V gene TRBV28 combines with J gene TRBJ1-5; 7 bases are shared with TRBD1. The CDR3 is 21 amino acids. V trimming: 4 bases; J trimming: 7 bases; junction bases outside the gene matches: 28. Looked up from germline, CDR1 is MDHEN and CDR2 is SYDVKM. The CDR3 here is CASSSILSTVGGSSRVQPQHF. Written as DNA, the CDR3 is TGTGCCAGCAGTTCAATCCTCTCCACCGTAGGGGGCTCCTCCAGGGTACAGCCCCAGCATTTT.

The rearrangement links TRBV12-5 to TRBJ2-1, with D unresolved. The CDR3 has 10 residues. Looked up from germline, CDR1 is LGHNT and CDR2 is FRNRAP. V was trimmed by 4 bases and J by 8 bases, leaving 3 bases between them. Here the CDR3 reads CASGSDEQFF. DNA for the CDR3: TGTGCTAGTGGTTCGGATGAGCAGTTCTTC.

CDR3 DNA sequence: TGTGCCAGCAGTTCCACACCTTGGAGCTACGAGCAGTACTTC. This encodes CASSSTPWSYEQYF. The chain has TRBV28 and TRBJ2-7; D remains ambiguous. Germline values: CDR1 MDHEN, CDR2 SYDVKM. The V end lost 4 bases, the J end lost 3 bases, and 13 bases lay between the germline ends. The CDR3 has 14 amino acids. Combining the CDR3 with reference TRBV28 and TRBJ2-7 gives the whole variable domain DVKVTQSSRYLVKRTGEKVFLECVQDMDHENMFWYRQDPGLGLRLIYFSYDVKMKEKGDIPEGYSVSREKKERFSLILESASTNQTSMYLCASSSTPWSYEQYFGPGTRLTVT.

In this sample, this clone turned up once. This sequence joins TRBV18 and TRBJ1-2; 7 bases match TRBD1. The germline V gene encodes CDR1 KGHSH and CDR2 LQKENI. After removal of 5 bases from V and 8 bases from J, the junction contained 11 bases not matched to a gene. The CDR3 sequence is 14 residues long. CDR3 sequence reads: CASSTETGTGGYTF. The CDR3 coding sequence is TGTGCCAGCTCAACGGAGACAGGGACGGGGGGCTACACCTTC.

Concerning this clone: The sample contains more than one DNA sequence encoding this CDR3. The CDR3 region has the DNA TGTGCCAGTAGTATACGCGGGGCAGATACGCAGTATTTT. Protein product: CASSIRGADTQYF. The rearrangement uses TRBV19 and TRBJ2-3; TRBD2 is a possible D gene (6 bases). Germline V gene data show CDR1 as LNHDA and CDR2 as SQIVND (reference sequence). V lost 2 bases and J 4 bases, leaving 7 bases between the germline ends. This CDR3 has 13 amino acids.

CDR3 sequence: CSASLGNEQYF. CDR3 bases: TGCAGTGCTAGTCTCGGGAACGAGCAGTACTTC. The V gene is TRBV20-1, the J gene TRBJ2-7; possibly TRBD2 for D (5 bases). Germline lookup yields CDR1 DFQATT and CDR2 SNEGSKA (reference sequence). Between the trimmed V and J ends, which lost 3 bases and 5 bases, there was a span of 8 bases. The CDR3 is 11 residues long.

This clone has just one count. The gene calls are TRBV4-2 and TRBJ2-2, with 13 bases that match TRBD2. Germline loops: CDR1 LGHNA, CDR2 YNFKEQ. The CDR3 has 16 amino acids. Germline trimming cut 4 bases from V and 7 bases from J; bases unmatched to any gene: 6. In nucleotides, the CDR3 is TGTGCCAGCAGCCTGGGACTAGCGGGGAGGGACGGGGAGCTGTTTTTT. Residues: CASSLGLAGRDGELFF.

V usage is TRBV5-1 and J usage is TRBJ2-7; 10 bases line up with TRBD2. The CDR3 sequence is 15 residues long. Germline lookup yields CDR1 SGHRS and CDR2 YFSETQ. The V and J ends lost 4 bases and 1 base, in that order; junction bases with no gene match: 5. CDR3: CASSLSGGFSYEQYF. The CDR3 DNA follows: TGCGCCAGCAGCCTTAGCGGGGGGTTTTCCTACGAGCAGTACTTC.

CDR3 DNA sequence: TGCAGCGTTGAACTGCGGGGGATCCACTACGAGCAGTACTTC. Its protein is CSVELRGIHYEQYF. V and J are TRBV29-1 and TRBJ2-5; 7 positions agree with TRBD2. The DNA matches TRBJ2-7 better at its end, which makes the J call doubtful. This CDR3 contains 14 residues. Germline V gene data show CDR1 as SQVTM and CDR2 as ANQGSEA.

V and J are TRBV4-1 and TRBJ1-4, with 9 bases identical to TRBD1. This CDR3 spans 21 amino acids. From germline, CDR1 is MGHRA and CDR2 YSYEKL. Germline trimming cut 3 bases from V and 5 bases from J; bases unmatched to any gene: 22. This CDR3 reads CASSHADRTGEWPFPNEKLFF. The CDR3 DNA is TGCGCCAGCAGCCACGCTGACCGGACAGGGGAATGGCCTTTCCCCAATGAAAAACTGTTTTTT.

CDR3 region: CASSPHRIMNTEAFF. CDR3 sequence (DNA): TGCGCCAGCAGCCCCCACAGGATTATGAACACTGAAGCTTTCTTT. This sequence joins TRBV4-3 and TRBJ1-1, with D possibly being TRBD1 (5 bases). Trimming shortened V by 4 bases and J by 0 bases, and 12 bases separated the two germline ends. Germline V gene lookup returns CDR1 LGHNA and CDR2 YSLEER. This CDR3 is 15 amino acids long.

The chain has TRBV5-1 and TRBJ2-6; a possible D gene is TRBD1 (6 bases). Germline CDR1 SGHRS, CDR2 YFSETQ. The CDR3 spans 21 residues. Trimming took 4 bases from V and 0 from J, leaving 26 bases between them. For the CDR3, the DNA is TGCGCCAGCAGCGGACAGAAGTTCTCACCAGCGGATGCCTCTGGGGCCAACGTCCTGACTTTC. Translating gives CASSGQKFSPADASGANVLTF.

This rearrangement joins TRBV27 to TRBJ2-1; 9 bases match TRBD1. Germline loops: CDR1 MNHEY, CDR2 SMNVEV (reference sequence). V shed 0 bases and J 3 bases; nucleotides not matched to a gene: 3. CDR3 length equals 16 residues. The CDR3 here is CASSLSDRGIYNEQFF. Here the CDR3 DNA reads TGTGCCAGCAGTTTATCGGACAGGGGTATCTACAATGAGCAGTTCTTC.

The rearrangement links TRBV19 to TRBJ1-2, with D perhaps TRBD1 (5 bases). The CDR3 length is 19 residues. Trimming shortened V by 3 bases and J by 4 bases, and 27 bases separated the two germline ends. CDR1 and CDR2 (germline): LNHDA, SQIVND (reference sequence). CDR3 nucleotides: TGTGCCAGTAGTATCCCAAACCTATTAAACAGGAATCCCCTCTATGGCTACACCTTC. Translation gives CASSIPNLLNRNPLYGYTF.

The chain employs TRBV6-1 and TRBJ2-3; D is perhaps TRBD1 (6 bases). This CDR3 spans 14 amino acids. Trimming took off 7 bases at V and 0 bases at J, with 11 bases between the two ends. Germline-derived CDR1 and CDR2 are MNHNS and SASEGT. CDR3: CASNVDRSTDTQYF. The CDR3 DNA sequence: TGTGCCAGCAACGTCGACAGGAGCACAGATACGCAGTATTTT.